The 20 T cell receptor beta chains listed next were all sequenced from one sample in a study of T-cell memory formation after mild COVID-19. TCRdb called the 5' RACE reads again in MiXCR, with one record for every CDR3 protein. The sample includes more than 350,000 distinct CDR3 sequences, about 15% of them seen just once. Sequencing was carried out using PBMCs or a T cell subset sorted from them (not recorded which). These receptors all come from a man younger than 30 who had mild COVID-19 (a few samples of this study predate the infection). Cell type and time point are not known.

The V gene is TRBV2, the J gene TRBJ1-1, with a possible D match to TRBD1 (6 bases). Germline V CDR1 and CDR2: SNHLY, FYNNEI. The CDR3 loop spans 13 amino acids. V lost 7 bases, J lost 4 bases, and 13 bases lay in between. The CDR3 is CASNSDRGTEAFF. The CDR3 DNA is TGTGCCAGCAATTCGGACAGAGGCACTGAAGCTTTCTTT.

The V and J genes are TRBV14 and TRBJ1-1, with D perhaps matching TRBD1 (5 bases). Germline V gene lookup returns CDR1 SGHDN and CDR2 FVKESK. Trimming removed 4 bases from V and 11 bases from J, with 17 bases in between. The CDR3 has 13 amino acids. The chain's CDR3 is CASSPSLGVMAFF. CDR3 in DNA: TGTGCCAGCAGCCCGTCGTTAGGGGTAATGGCTTTCTTT.

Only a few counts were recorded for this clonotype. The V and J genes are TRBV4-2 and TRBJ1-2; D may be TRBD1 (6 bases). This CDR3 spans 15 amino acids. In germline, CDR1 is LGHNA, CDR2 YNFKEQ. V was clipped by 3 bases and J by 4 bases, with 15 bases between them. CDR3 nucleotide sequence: TGTGCCAGCAGCCATCTCACAGGGCTGAGCTATGGCTACACCTTC. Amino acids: CASSHLTGLSYGYTF.

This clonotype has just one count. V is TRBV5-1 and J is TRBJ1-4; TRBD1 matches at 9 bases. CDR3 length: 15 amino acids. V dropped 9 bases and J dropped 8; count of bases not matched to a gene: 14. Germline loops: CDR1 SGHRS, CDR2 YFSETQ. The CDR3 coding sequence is TGCGCCACCCTGAAACCCGGGACAGGGAACGAAAAACTGTTTTTT. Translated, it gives CATLKPGTGNEKLFF.

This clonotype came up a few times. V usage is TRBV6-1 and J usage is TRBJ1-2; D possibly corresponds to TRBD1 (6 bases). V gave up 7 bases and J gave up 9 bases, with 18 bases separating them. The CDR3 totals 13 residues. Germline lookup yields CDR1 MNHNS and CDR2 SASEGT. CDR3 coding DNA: TGTGCCAGCACCCAATCTCGACAGGAGAGCTACACCTTC. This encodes CASTQSRQESYTF.

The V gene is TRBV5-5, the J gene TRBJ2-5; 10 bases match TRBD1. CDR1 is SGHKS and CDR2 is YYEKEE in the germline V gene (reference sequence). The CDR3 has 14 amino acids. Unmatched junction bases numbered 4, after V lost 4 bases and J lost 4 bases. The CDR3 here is CASSTDRGLETQYF. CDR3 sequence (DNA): TGTGCCAGCAGCACAGACAGGGGGCTAGAGACCCAGTACTTC.

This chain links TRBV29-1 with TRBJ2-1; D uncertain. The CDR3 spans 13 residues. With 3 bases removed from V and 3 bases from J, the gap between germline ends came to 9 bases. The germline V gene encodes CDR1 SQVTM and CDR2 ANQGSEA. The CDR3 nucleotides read TGCAGCGTTGATTTGCTGGGCTACAATGAGCAGTTCTTC. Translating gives CSVDLLGYNEQFF.

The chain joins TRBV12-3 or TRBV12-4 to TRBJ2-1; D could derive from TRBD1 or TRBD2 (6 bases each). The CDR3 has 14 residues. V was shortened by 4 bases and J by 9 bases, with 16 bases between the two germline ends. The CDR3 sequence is CASSSHPGAGEQFF. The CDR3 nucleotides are TGTGCCAGCAGTTCCCACCCGGGGGCTGGTGAGCAGTTCTTC.

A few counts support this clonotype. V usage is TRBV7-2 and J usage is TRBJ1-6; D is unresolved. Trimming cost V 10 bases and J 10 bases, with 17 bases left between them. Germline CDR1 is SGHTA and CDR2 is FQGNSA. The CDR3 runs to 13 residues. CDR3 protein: CATAALGRSPLHF. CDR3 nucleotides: TGTGCCACAGCAGCTCTGGGGAGATCACCCCTCCACTTT.

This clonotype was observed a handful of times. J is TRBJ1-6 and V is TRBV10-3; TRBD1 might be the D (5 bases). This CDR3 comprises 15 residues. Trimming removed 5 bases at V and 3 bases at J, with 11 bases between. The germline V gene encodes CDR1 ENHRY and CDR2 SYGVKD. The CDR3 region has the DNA TGTGCCATCAGTCCAGGGATAGGCTATAATTCACCCCTCCACTTT. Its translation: CAISPGIGYNSPLHF.

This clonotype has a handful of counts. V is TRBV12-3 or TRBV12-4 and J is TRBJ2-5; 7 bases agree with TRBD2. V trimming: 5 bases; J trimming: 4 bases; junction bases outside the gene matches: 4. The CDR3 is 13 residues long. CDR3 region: CASSGTSAETQYF. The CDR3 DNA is TGTGCCAGCAGTGGCACTAGCGCAGAGACCCAGTACTTC.

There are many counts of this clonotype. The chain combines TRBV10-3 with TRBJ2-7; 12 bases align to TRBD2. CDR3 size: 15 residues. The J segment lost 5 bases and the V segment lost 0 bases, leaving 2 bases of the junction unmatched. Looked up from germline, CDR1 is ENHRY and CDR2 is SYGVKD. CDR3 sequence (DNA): TGTGCCATCAGTGAGTCGACTAGCGGGGGCGACGAGCAGTACTTC. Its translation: CAISESTSGGDEQYF.

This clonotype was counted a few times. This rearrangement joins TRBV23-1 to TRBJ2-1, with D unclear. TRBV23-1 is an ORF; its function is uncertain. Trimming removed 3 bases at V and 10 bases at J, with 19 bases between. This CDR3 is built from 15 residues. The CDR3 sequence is CASSHLQMPLGEQFF. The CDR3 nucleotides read TGCGCCAGCAGTCATCTCCAGATGCCCCTTGGAGAGCAGTTCTTC.

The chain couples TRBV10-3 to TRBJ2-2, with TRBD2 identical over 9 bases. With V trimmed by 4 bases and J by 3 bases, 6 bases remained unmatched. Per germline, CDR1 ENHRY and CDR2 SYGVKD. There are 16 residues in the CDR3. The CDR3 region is CAISAAGGPDTGELFF. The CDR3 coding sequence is TGTGCCATCAGTGCTGCGGGGGGGCCGGACACCGGGGAGCTGTTTTTT.

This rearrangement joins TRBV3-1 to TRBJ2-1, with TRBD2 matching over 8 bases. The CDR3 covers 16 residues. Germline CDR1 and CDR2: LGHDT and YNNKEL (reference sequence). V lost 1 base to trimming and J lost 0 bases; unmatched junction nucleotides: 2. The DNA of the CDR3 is TGTGCCAGCAGCCAAGTAGCGGGGCGCTCCTACAATGAGCAGTTCTTC. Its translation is CASSQVAGRSYNEQFF.

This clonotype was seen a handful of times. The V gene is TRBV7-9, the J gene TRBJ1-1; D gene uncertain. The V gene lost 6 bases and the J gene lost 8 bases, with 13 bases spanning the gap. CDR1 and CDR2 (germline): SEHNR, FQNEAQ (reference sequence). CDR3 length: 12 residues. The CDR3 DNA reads TGTGCCAGCAGAGAAAGCCAGGAGGAAGCTTTCTTT. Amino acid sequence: CASRESQEEAFF.

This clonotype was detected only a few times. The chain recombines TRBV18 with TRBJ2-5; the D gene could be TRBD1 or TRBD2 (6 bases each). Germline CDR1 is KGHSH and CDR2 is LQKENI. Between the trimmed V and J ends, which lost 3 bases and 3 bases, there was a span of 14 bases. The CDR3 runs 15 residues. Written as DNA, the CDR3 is TGTGCCAGCTCACCCCAAGGGGGGTCGGAAGAGACCCAGTACTTC. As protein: CASSPQGGSEETQYF.

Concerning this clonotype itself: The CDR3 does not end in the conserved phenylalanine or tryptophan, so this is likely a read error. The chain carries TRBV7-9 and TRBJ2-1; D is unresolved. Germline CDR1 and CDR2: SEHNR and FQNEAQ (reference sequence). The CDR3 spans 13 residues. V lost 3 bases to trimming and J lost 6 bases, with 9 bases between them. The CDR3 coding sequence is TGTGCCAGCAGCTTCGGTAGTCCCAATGAGCAGTTCTTA. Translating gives CASSFGSPNEQFL.

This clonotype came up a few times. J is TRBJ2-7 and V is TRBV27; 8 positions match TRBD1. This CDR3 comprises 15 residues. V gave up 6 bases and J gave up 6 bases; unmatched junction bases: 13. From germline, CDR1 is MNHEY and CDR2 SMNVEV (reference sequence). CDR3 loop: CASSPHRGSIREQYF. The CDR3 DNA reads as TGTGCCAGCAGCCCCCACAGGGGGTCTATCCGCGAGCAGTACTTC.

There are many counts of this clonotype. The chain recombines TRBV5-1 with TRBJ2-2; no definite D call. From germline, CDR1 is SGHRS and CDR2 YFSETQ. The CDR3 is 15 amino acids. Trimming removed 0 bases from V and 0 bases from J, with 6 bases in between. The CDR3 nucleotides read TGCGCCAGCAGCTTGGTTGGGGCGAACACCGGGGAGCTGTTTTTT. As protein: CASSLVGANTGELFF.